The present entry profiles one T cell receptor beta chain with its context. Trimming removed 3 bases from V and 10 bases from J, with 22 bases in between. Germline V gives CDR1 SGHAT, CDR2 FQNNGV. The CDR3 is made up of 16 amino acids. This specimen comes from a study of T cell changes during pregnancy in multiple sclerosis. The repertoire was sequenced with immunoSEQ multiplex PCR; TCRdb's copy has only in-frame clones and lacks some. The repertoire holds about 57,000 clones, approximately 94% seen once, with less than 0.4% in the top ten. The receptor comes from a female donor with multiple sclerosis, enrolled in a pregnancy study. Specimen: CD4+ T cells from peripheral blood mononuclear cells, collected before pregnancy. The rearrangement uses TRBV11-2 and TRBJ2-1; weak D call: TRBD2 (6 bases). CDR3 DNA: TGTGCCAGCAGCTTGGAGCGGAGGGTCGGGACGACCGAGCAGTTCTTC. It is translated as CASSLERRVGTTEQFF.